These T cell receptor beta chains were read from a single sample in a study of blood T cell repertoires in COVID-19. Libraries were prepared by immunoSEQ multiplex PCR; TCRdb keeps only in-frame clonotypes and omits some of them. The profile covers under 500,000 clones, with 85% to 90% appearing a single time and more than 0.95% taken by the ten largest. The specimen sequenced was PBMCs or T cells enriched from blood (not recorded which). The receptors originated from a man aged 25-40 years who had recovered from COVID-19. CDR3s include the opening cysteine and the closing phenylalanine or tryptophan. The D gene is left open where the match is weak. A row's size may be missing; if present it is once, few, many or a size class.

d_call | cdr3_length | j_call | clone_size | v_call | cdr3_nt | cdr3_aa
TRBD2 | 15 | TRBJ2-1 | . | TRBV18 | TGTGCCAGCTCAGTAGGACTAGCGGGAGTAAATGAGCAGTTCTTC | CASSVGLAGVNEQFF
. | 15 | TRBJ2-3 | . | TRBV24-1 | TGTGCCACCAGTGATAGGAGGGAATTCACAGATACGCAGTATTTT | CATSDRREFTDTQYF
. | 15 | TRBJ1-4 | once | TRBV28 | TGTGCCAGCAGTCCGGGGGGGCCTCCTAATGAAAAACTGTTTTTT | CASSPGGPPNEKLFF
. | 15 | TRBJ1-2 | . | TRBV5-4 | TGTGCCAGCAGCTTGGACGGGGGGGATAACTATGGCTACACCTTC | CASSLDGGDNYGYTF
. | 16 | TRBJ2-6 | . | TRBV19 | TGTGCCAGTAGTATATCGGCCGGGTCTGGGGCCAACGTCCTGACTTTC | CASSISAGSGANVLTF
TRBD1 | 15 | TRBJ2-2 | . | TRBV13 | TGTGCCAGCAGCTTAGGGGACAGGCACACCGGGGAGCTGTTTTTT | CASSLGDRHTGELFF
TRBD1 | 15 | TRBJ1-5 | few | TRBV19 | TGTGCCAGTAGTATAGGGGGGACAGGGAATCAGCCCCAGCATTTT | CASSIGGTGNQPQHF
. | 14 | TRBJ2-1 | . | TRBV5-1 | TGCGCCAGCAGCTTGAAGGACAGTTACAATGAGCAGTTCTTC | CASSLKDSYNEQFF
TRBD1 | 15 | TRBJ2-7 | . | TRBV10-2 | TGCGCCAGCAGTTTTCCGGGACAGGGGCAATACGAGCAGTACTTC | CASSFPGQGQYEQYF
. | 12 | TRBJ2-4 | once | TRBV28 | TGTGCCAGCTGGGAGTTCAAAAACATTCAGTACTTC | CASWEFKNIQYF
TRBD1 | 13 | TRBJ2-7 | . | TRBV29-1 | TGCAGCGTTGGTTGGGACAGTTACTACGAGCAGTACTTC | CSVGWDSYYEQYF
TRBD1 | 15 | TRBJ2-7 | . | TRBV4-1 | TGCGCCAGCAGCCAAGATACAGGGGATTACGAAGAGCAGTACTTC | CASSQDTGDYEEQYF
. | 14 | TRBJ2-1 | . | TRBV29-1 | TGCAGCGTTGAAGATCTCACAGTCTACAATGAGCAGTTCTTC | CSVEDLTVYNEQFF
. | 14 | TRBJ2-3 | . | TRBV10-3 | TGTGCCATCAGTGAAGACACCCTAGCTCATACGCAGTATTTT | CAISEDTLAHTQYF
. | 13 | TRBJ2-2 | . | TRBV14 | TGTGCCAGCAGCCAAACAGGGAGTCGGGAGCTGTTTTTT | CASSQTGSRELFF
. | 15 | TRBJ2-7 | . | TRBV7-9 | TGTGCCAGCAGCTTAGAGGACTGGAGCTCCTACGAGCAGTACTTC | CASSLEDWSSYEQYF
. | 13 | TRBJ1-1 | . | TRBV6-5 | TGTGCCAGGGGGGGGTTGGGGAACACTGAAGCTTTCTTT | CARGGLGNTEAFF
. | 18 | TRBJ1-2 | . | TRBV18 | TGTGCCAGCTCACTTACCGCACAGGACGGGGGATCTAACTATGGCTACACCTTC | CASSLTAQDGGSNYGYTF
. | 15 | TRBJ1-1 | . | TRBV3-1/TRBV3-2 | TGTGCCAGCAGCCAAGATATGGGGGCCGACACTGAAGCTTTCTTT | CASSQDMGADTEAFF
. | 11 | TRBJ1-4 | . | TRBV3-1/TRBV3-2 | TGTGCCAGCAGCCAACTAGAAAAACTGTTTTTT | CASSQLEKLFF
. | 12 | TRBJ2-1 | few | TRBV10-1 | TGCGCCAGCAGTGAGGGACGGGACACGGTATTCTTC | CASSEGRDTVFF
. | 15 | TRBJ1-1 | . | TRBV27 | TGTGCCAGCAGTTTATCCCTAGGGGTGTTAGGTGAAGCTTTCTTT | CASSLSLGVLGEAFF
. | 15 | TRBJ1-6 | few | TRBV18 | TGTGCCAGCTCACCTCTCGGGGAACCTGGTTCACCCCTCCACTTT | CASSPLGEPGSPLHF
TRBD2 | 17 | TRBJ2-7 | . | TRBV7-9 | TGTGCCAGCAGCTCGACCGGTGACAATAGCGGGCGCTACGAGCAGTACTTC | CASSSTGDNSGRYEQYF
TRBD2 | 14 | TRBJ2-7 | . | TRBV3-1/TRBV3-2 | TGTGCCTCCCAACGGGGGGGCTTCGAGAGCGAGCAGTACTTC | CASQRGGFESEQYF
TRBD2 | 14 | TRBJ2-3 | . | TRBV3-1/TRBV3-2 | TGTGCCAGCAGCCAAGGGCGGGAGGCAGATACGCAGTATTTT | CASSQGREADTQYF
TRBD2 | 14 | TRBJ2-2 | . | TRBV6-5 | TGTGCCAGCAGTCTTGGGACTAGCCCCGGGGAGCTGTTTTTT | CASSLGTSPGELFF
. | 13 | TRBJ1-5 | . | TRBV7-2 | TGTGCCAGCAGCGCTCGGCAGGGTCAGCCCCAGCATTTT | CASSARQGQPQHF
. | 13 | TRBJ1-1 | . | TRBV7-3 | TGTGCCAGCAGCTTAACGGCAGTCACTGAAGCTTTCTTT | CASSLTAVTEAFF
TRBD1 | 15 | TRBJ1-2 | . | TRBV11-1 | TGTGCCAGCAGCTTGGGACAGGGTAACGCCTATGGCTACACCTTC | CASSLGQGNAYGYTF
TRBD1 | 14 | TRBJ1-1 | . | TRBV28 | TGTGCCAGCAGTTCCACAGGGGGTCGGACTGAAGCTTTCTTT | CASSSTGGRTEAFF
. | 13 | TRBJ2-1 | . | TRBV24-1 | TGTGCCACCAGTGATCCTACAGGGCATGAGCAGTTCTTC | CATSDPTGHEQFF